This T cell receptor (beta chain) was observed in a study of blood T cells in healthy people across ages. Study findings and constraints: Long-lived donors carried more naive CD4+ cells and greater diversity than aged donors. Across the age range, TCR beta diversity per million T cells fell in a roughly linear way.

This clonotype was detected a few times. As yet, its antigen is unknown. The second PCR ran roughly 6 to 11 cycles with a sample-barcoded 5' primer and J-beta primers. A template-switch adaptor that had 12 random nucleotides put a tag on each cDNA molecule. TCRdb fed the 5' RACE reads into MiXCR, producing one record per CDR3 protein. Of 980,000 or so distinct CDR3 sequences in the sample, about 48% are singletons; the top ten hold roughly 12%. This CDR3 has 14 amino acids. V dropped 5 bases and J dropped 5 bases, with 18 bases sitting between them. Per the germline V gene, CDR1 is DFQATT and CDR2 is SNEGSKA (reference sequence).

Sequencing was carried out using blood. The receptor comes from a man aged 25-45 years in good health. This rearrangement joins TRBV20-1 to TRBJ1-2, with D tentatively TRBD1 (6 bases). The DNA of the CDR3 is TGCAGTGCTGGGGAAACCGGGACACTGTATGGCTACACCTTC. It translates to CSAGETGTLYGYTF.